These 9 T cell receptor beta chains came from one sample sequenced in a study of T cells in Graves' hyperthyroidism and ophthalmopathy. RNA transcripts yielded amplified TCR beta CDR3 regions. The HTBI set primed first-round TCR CDR3 RT-PCR. TCRdb recomputed calls from the multiplex PCR reads with MiXCR, one row per CDR3 protein. The profile shows roughly 170,000 distinct CDR3 sequences, 9.4% of them singletons. The sample comprised blood. Source of these receptors: a woman younger than 35 with Graves' hyperthyroidism that later progressed to Graves' ophthalmopathy.

This clonotype was recorded many times. The CDR3 DNA sequence: TGTGCCAGCTCACCACCTGGCCGGACTAGCACAGATACGCAGTATTTT. The encoded protein is CASSPPGRTSTDTQYF. V gene TRBV18 combines with J gene TRBJ2-3, with a possible D match to TRBD2 (5 bases). This CDR3 spans 16 amino acids. Trimming took off 0 bases at V and 0 bases at J, with 10 bases between the two ends. Germline V gives CDR1 KGHSH, CDR2 LQKENI. The complete variable domain, with remaining parts taken from reference TRBV18 and TRBJ2-3, reads NAGVMQNPRHLVRRRGQEARLRCSPMKGHSHVYWYRQLPEEGLKFMVYLQKENIIDESGMPKERFSAEFPKEGPSILRIQQVVRGDSAAYFCASSPPGRTSTDTQYFGPGTRLTVL.

This clonotype was observed at least ten times. V and J are TRBV20-1 and TRBJ2-3; the D call may be TRBD1 or TRBD2 (5 bases each). There are 16 residues in the CDR3. CDR1 and CDR2 (germline): DFQATT, SNEGSKA (reference sequence). Trimming stripped 2 bases from V and 1 base from J, with 16 bases between. The CDR3 loop reads CSARSGMQGGTDTQYF. Here the CDR3 DNA reads TGCAGTGCTAGAAGCGGAATGCAGGGCGGCACAGATACGCAGTATTTT.

Details on this clonotype: The conserved final phenylalanine or tryptophan is absent from the CDR3, which likely points to a read error. DNA of the CDR3: TGTGCCAGTATGCTGCGCCAGGCGAACACTGAAGCTTTCCTT. It translates to CASMLRQANTEAFL. The chain carries TRBV19 and TRBJ1-1; D remains unclear. Per germline, CDR1 LNHDA and CDR2 SQIVND (reference sequence). The CDR3 is made up of 14 amino acids. V lost 7 bases and J 1 base, leaving 13 bases between the germline ends.

In its sample, this clonotype was seen many times. This chain uses TRBV30 with TRBJ2-1, with D tentatively TRBD1 or TRBD2 (5 bases each). Germline V gene data show CDR1 as GTSNPN and CDR2 as SVGIG (reference sequence). Trimming cost V 0 bases and J 9 bases, with 12 bases left between them. The CDR3 is 13 residues long. The CDR3 coding sequence is TGTGCCTGGAGTGTTGGGGGAGAGGGTGAGCAGTTCTTC. It specifies CAWSVGGEGEQFF. The full variable domain, its missing parts supplied by reference TRBV30 and TRBJ2-1, is SQTIHQWPATLVQPVGSPLSLECTVEGTSNPNLYWYRQAAGRGLQLLFYSVGIGQISSEVPQNLSASRPQDRQFILSSKKLLLSDSGFYLCAWSVGGEGEQFFGPGTRLTVL.

The CDR3 nucleotides are TGCGCCAGCAGCAGATCAGACATTAACATTCAGTACTTC. Translating it yields CASSRSDINIQYF. The rearrangement joins TRBV5-1 to TRBJ2-4; D is unresolved. The CDR3 sequence is 13 residues long. Germline CDR1 reads SGHRS; CDR2 reads YFSETQ. Between the trimmed V and J ends, which lost 4 bases and 7 bases, there was a span of 12 bases.

About this clonotype: The junction shows a germline mismatch at one end, possibly a read error. This chain links TRBV20-1 with TRBJ2-1; 8 bases are a match to TRBD2. CDR1 is DFQATT, CDR2 SNEGSKA, per germline (reference sequence). The CDR3 runs to 14 residues. CDR3 protein: CSARSTGTRGRVIF. As DNA, the CDR3 is TGCAGTGCTAGATCAACCGGGACTAGAGGGAGGGTAATCTTC.

This clonotype was seen at least ten times. The chain is built from TRBV20-1 and TRBJ2-2, with 11 bases lining up with TRBD2. Germline V gives CDR1 DFQATT, CDR2 SNEGSKA (reference sequence). V gave up 1 base and J gave up 6 bases; unmatched junction bases: 4. The CDR3 spans 15 residues. The CDR3 reads CSARVSGGASGELFF. The CDR3 DNA reads as TGCAGTGCTAGAGTTAGCGGGGGGGCCTCCGGGGAGCTGTTTTTT.

This clonotype has a count of ten or more. The chain uses TRBV18 and TRBJ1-3; D is uncertain. Per germline, CDR1 KGHSH and CDR2 LQKENI. Trimming took 2 bases from V and 4 from J, leaving 18 bases between them. The CDR3 contains 17 residues. The CDR3 protein is CASSPLTRRIEGNTIYF. The CDR3 DNA reads as TGTGCCAGCTCACCATTGACCCGTCGAATAGAAGGAAACACCATATATTTT.

This clonotype has a count of ten or more. The chain joins TRBV6-6 to TRBJ1-2; 7 bases are shared with TRBD1. There are 15 residues in the CDR3. V shed 0 bases, J shed 4 bases, and the junction held 5 bases outside the gene matches. CDR1 and CDR2 from the germline V gene are MNHNY and SVGAGI (reference sequence). The CDR3 sequence is CASSYSGQSVYGYTF. The CDR3 DNA reads TGTGCCAGCAGTTACTCGGGACAGTCTGTCTATGGCTACACCTTC.